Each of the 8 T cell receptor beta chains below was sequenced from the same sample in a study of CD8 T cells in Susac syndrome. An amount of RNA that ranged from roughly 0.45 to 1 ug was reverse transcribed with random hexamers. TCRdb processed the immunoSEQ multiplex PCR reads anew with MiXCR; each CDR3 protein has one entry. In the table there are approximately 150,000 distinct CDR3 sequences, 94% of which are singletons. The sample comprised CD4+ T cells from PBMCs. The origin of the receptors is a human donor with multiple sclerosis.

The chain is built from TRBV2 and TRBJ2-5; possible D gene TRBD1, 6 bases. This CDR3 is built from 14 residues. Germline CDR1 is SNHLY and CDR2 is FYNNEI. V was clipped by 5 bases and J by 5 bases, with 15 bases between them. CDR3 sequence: CASSPQGSDETQYF. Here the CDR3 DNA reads TGTGCCAGCAGTCCCCAGGGGAGCGACGAGACCCAGTACTTC.

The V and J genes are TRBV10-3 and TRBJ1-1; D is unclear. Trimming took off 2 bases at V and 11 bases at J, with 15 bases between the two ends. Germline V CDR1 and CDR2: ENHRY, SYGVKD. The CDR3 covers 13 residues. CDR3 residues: CAISEVGPRAAFF. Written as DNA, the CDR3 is TGTGCCATCAGTGAGGTGGGTCCTCGGGCGGCTTTCTTT.

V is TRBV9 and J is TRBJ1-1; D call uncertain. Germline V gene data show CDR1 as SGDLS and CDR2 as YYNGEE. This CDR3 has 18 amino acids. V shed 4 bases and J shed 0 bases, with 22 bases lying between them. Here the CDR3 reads CASSPHNSRGPLNTEAFF. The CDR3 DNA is TGTGCCAGCAGCCCCCATAATTCGCGCGGGCCCTTGAACACTGAAGCTTTCTTT.

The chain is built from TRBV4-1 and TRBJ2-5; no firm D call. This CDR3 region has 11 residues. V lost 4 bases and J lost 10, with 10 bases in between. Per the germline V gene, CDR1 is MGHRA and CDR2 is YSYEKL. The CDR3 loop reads CASSLFGDQYF. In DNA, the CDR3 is TGCGCCAGCAGCCTTTTCGGTGACCAGTACTTC.

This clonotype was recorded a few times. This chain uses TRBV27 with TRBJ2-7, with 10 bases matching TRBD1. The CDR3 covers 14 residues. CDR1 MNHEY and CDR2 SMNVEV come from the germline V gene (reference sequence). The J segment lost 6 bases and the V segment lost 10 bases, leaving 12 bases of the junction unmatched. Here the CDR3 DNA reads TGTGCCACCAGAAAGGGGACAGGGGTGGGCGAGCAGTACTTC. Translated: CATRKGTGVGEQYF.

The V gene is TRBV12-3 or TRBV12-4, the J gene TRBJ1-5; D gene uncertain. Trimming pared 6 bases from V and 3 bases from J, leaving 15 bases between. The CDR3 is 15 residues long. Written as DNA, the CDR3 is TGTGCCAGCAGCCCGGCCCTATCAAACAATCAGCCCCAGCATTTT. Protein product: CASSPALSNNQPQHF.

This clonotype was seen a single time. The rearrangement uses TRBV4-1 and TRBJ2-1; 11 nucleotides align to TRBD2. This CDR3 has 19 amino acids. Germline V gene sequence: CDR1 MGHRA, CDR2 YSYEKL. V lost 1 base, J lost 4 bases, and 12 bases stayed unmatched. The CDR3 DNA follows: TGCGCCAGCAGCCAAGCAGGCTATAATAGCGGGAGGGCTTACAATGAGCAGTTCTTC. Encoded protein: CASSQAGYNSGRAYNEQFF.

For the CDR3, the DNA is TGTGCCAGCAGCCAAGGACAGCAGAACACTGAAGCTTTCTTT. It encodes CASSQGQQNTEAFF. The V call is TRBV4-2, the J call TRBJ1-1; the D gene is possibly TRBD1 (5 bases). Germline V gene lookup returns CDR1 LGHNA and CDR2 YNFKEQ. The CDR3 spans 14 residues. V dropped 1 base and J dropped 1 base, with 7 bases sitting between them.